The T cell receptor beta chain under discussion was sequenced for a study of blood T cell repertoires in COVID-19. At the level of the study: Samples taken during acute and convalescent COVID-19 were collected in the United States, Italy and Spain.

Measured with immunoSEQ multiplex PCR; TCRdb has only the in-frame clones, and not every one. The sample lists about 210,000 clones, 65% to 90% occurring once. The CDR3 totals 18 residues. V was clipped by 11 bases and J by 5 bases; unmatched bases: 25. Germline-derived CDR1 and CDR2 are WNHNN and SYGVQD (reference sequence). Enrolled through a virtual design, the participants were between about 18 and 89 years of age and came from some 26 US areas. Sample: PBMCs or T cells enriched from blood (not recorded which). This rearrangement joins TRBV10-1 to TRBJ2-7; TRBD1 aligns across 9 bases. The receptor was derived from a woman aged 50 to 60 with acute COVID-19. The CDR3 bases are TGCGCCTCTAGCACCCCCAAAAATAAATGGGACAGGGCGCACGAGCAGTACTTC. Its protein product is CASSTPKNKWDRAHEQYF.